This T cell receptor (beta chain) was captured by sequencing in a study of identical twins. The study's findings and limits: Analyses of zero insertions could, in part, be confounded by invariant MAIT and iNKT cells.

With no exceptions, donors were healthy Caucasians. The CDR3 length is 13 residues. Per the germline V gene, CDR1 is SGHRS and CDR2 is YFSETQ. V dropped 4 bases and J dropped 6 bases, with 13 bases sitting between them. This clonotype was detected ten times or more. Its target is not known. Addition of a universal primer site occurred through template switching, and cDNA carried unique molecular identifiers. Each CDR3 protein is one row after TCRdb ran MiXCR on the 5' RACE reads. Of roughly 630,000 distinct CDR3 sequences in the sample, 7.1% were seen once. These data also formed part of another study, on yellow fever vaccine responses in identical twins. That source adds: Twins' vaccine T cell response reportedly seemed partly convergent, partly personalized.

The receptor's source is a woman aged 18 to 35 in good health. Sequenced input: PBMCs. V is TRBV5-1 and J is TRBJ1-2; D is possibly TRBD1 (5 bases). The CDR3 coding sequence is TGCGCCAGCAGCCCAGGGTCAAGGCATGGCTACACCTTC. It encodes CASSPGSRHGYTF. Variable domain in full (rest from reference TRBV5-1 and TRBJ1-2): KAGVTQTPRYLIKTRGQQVTLSCSPISGHRSVSWYQQTPGQGLQFLFEYFSETQRNKGNFPGRFSGRQFSNSRSEMNVSTLELGDSALYLCASSPGSRHGYTFGSGTRLTVV.